Presented here are 13 T cell receptor beta chains from one specimen sequenced in a study of graft-versus-host responses after intestinal transplantation. Antigens of these TCRs are unknown. This table comes from immunoSEQ multiplex PCR, and its TCRdb copy is limited to in-frame clones, with some not included. The sample has about 94,000 clones; roughly 90% are singletons. The sample in question was unstimulated CD8+ T cells sorted from spleen or lymph node cells, obtained before intestinal transplant. The source is a human donor who received an intestinal transplant.

This chain connects TRBV4-1 to TRBJ2-4, with TRBD2 matching 11 bases. The V gene's germline CDR1 is MGHRA and CDR2 YSYEKL. The junction had 11 bases not matched to a gene; V was cut back by 5 bases and J by 8 bases. The CDR3 has 16 amino acids. CDR3: CASSGRTSGQRDIQYF. The CDR3 coding sequence is TGCGCCAGCAGCGGTCGGACTAGCGGGCAGAGGGACATTCAGTACTTC.

The V and J genes are TRBV29-1 and TRBJ2-1, with D tentatively TRBD1 (6 bases). The germline V gene encodes CDR1 SQVTM and CDR2 ANQGSEA. V lost 3 bases and J lost 2, with 11 bases in between. This CDR3 is built from 14 residues. The CDR3 coding sequence is TGCAGCGTTGACCCCAGGGGTACCTACAATGAGCAGTTCTTC. It translates to CSVDPRGTYNEQFF.

The chain recombines TRBV19 with TRBJ2-3, with D perhaps matching TRBD2 (5 bases). Germline values: CDR1 LNHDA, CDR2 SQIVND (reference sequence). The CDR3 sequence is 15 residues long. V dropped 3 bases and J dropped 1 base, with 11 bases sitting between them. The CDR3 DNA is TGTGCCAGTAGTATCGGGGATCACGGCACAGATACGCAGTATTTT. It yields the protein CASSIGDHGTDTQYF.

V and J are TRBV30 and TRBJ1-6; D not certain. V lost 0 bases to trimming and J lost 10 bases, with 19 bases between them. The CDR3 totals 16 residues. Germline V gene sequence: CDR1 GTSNPN, CDR2 SVGIG (reference sequence). The CDR3 protein is CAWSVSVGAGWSPLHF. DNA of the CDR3: TGTGCCTGGAGTGTATCAGTGGGCGCGGGATGGTCACCCCTCCACTTT.

The chain links TRBV4-1 to TRBJ2-7, with 10 bases fitting TRBD2. The germline V gene encodes CDR1 MGHRA and CDR2 YSYEKL. J was trimmed by 3 bases and V by 3 bases; bases with no gene match: 11. The CDR3 is 17 amino acids. The CDR3 coding sequence is TGCGCCAGCAGCCATGACGCCTGGGCTAGCGGGAGCTACGAGCAGTACTTC. This sequence encodes CASSHDAWASGSYEQYF.

The genes are TRBV11-2 and TRBJ2-3; 8 positions match TRBD2. Unmatched junction bases numbered 0, after V lost 3 bases and J lost 1 base. This CDR3 spans 14 amino acids. Germline V gene data show CDR1 as SGHAT and CDR2 as FQNNGV. CDR3 DNA: TGTGCCAGCAGCTTTAGCGGGGGCACAGATACGCAGTATTTT. This encodes CASSFSGGTDTQYF.

The J gene is TRBJ2-3, the V gene TRBV7-6; the D is unclear. CDR3 length: 12 amino acids. Per germline, CDR1 SGHVS and CDR2 FNYEAQ. V lost 2 bases and J 5 bases, leaving 5 bases between the germline ends. The DNA for the CDR3 is TGTGCCAGCAGCTTATTAGAAGATACGCAGTATTTT. Its translation: CASSLLEDTQYF.

This chain joins TRBV19 and TRBJ2-4, with a tentative D call TRBD1 (7 bases). Germline V gene lookup returns CDR1 LNHDA and CDR2 SQIVND (reference sequence). The CDR3 covers 13 residues. Trimming shortened V by 5 bases and J by 6 bases, and 11 bases separated the two germline ends. CDR3 sequence reads: CASSQGGGNIQYF. For the CDR3, the DNA is TGTGCCAGTAGTCAGGGGGGCGGAAACATTCAGTACTTC.

The rearrangement links TRBV6-6 to TRBJ1-5, with TRBD1 identical over 7 bases. CDR1 and CDR2 (germline): MNHNY, SVGAGI (reference sequence). The CDR3 runs 15 residues. V lost 0 bases, J lost 7 bases, and 6 bases stayed unmatched. CDR3 nucleotide sequence: TGTGCCAGCAGTTACTCTAAAGGACAGGAACAGCCCCAGCATTTT. Its protein is CASSYSKGQEQPQHF.

This clone showed up just once. The chain carries TRBV11-2 and TRBJ2-5; 8 bases fit TRBD2. From germline, CDR1 is SGHAT and CDR2 FQNNGV. The J segment lost 4 bases and the V segment lost 1 base, leaving 11 bases of the junction unmatched. This CDR3 comprises 17 residues. The CDR3 sequence: CASSLVPGGSSGETQYF. For the CDR3, the DNA is TGTGCCAGCAGCTTAGTACCGGGAGGGTCGTCGGGAGAGACCCAGTACTTC.

The chain uses TRBV28 and TRBJ2-7, with TRBD2 matching over 10 bases. V was clipped by 4 bases and J by 2 bases; unmatched bases: 11. Germline CDR1 reads MDHEN; CDR2 reads SYDVKM. This CDR3 is built from 17 residues. This CDR3 is CASSSPPGLADTYEQYF. For the CDR3, the DNA is TGTGCCAGCAGTTCCCCTCCCGGACTAGCGGATACCTACGAGCAGTACTTC.

J is TRBJ2-1 and V is TRBV28; 12 positions match TRBD2. The germline CDR1 and CDR2 sequences are MDHEN and SYDVKM. V shed 5 bases, J shed 14 bases, and the junction held 10 bases outside the gene matches. The CDR3 covers 14 residues. CDR3: CASSPTPSGRVEFF. The CDR3 DNA is TGTGCCAGCAGTCCTACCCCTAGCGGGAGGGTGGAGTTCTTC.

This clone was detected only a few times. The chain couples TRBV4-1 to TRBJ2-7, with 8 bases fitting TRBD2. Per the germline V gene, CDR1 is MGHRA and CDR2 is YSYEKL. The CDR3 totals 14 residues. With 1 base clipped from V and 4 bases from J, the junction kept 3 bases outside the gene matches. Here the CDR3 DNA reads TGCGCCAGCAGCCAAGCCGGGGGGGGGTACGAGCAGTACTTC. Amino acids: CASSQAGGGYEQYF.